A selection of T cell receptor beta chains follows, all from one sample in a study of T cells in Graves' hyperthyroidism and ophthalmopathy. TCRdb re-derived calls from the multiplex PCR reads in MiXCR, one entry per CDR3 protein. The sample contains nearly 600,000 distinct CDR3 sequences, approximately 15% of which appear only once. Sequenced input: blood. The receptors originated from a woman younger than 35 with Graves' ophthalmopathy. The CDR3 runs from the conserved cysteine through the conserved F or W. Fields, in order: clone size, D gene, V gene, J gene, CDR3 DNA, CDR3 protein. A D gene is named only where the DNA matches it firmly. Some rows mark clone size as missing; the rest say once, few, many or name a class of expanded clone.

clone size: many; D gene: -; V gene: TRBV2; J gene: TRBJ2-1; CDR3 DNA: TGTGCCAGCAGTGGCGGATCCGGTTACAATGAGCAGTTCTTC; CDR3 protein: CASSGGSGYNEQFF
clone size: many; D gene: -; V gene: TRBV7-2; J gene: TRBJ1-2; CDR3 DNA: TGTGCCAGCAGTTTCGCCTACAGGGCCTCGGATTTTTATGGCTACACCTTC; CDR3 protein: CASSFAYRASDFYGYTF
clone size: few; D gene: -; V gene: TRBV5-8; J gene: TRBJ1-5; CDR3 DNA: TGTGCCAGCAGCTTGTTACGCAGGGGAAATAGCAATCAGCCCCAGCATTTT; CDR3 protein: CASSLLRRGNSNQPQHF
clone size: many; D gene: -; V gene: TRBV28; J gene: TRBJ2-1; CDR3 DNA: TGTGCCAGCAGAACGGGACACCTCCCCTCCTACAATGAGCAGTTCTTC; CDR3 protein: CASRTGHLPSYNEQFF
clone size: many; D gene: -; V gene: TRBV4-1; J gene: TRBJ2-2; CDR3 DNA: TGCGCCAGCAGCTCCTCATACAGGGATGACGGGGAGCTGTTTTTT; CDR3 protein: CASSSSYRDDGELFF
clone size: -; D gene: -; V gene: TRBV20-1; J gene: TRBJ1-4; CDR3 DNA: TGCAGTGCTAGTGGTCCTGGGGCTGAAAAACTGTTTTTT; CDR3 protein: CSASGPGAEKLFF
clone size: many; D gene: -; V gene: TRBV3-1; J gene: TRBJ1-1; CDR3 DNA: TGTGCCAGCAGCCATCTTGACAGTACGAACACTGAAGCTTTCTTT; CDR3 protein: CASSHLDSTNTEAFF
clone size: many; D gene: -; V gene: TRBV7-9; J gene: TRBJ2-5; CDR3 DNA: TGTGCCCTGGGGGAGACCCAGTACTTC; CDR3 protein: CALGETQYF
clone size: -; D gene: -; V gene: TRBV11-2; J gene: TRBJ1-5; CDR3 DNA: TGTGCCAGCAGCTTCGGTTTGGGGGTAAATCAGCCCCAGCATTTT; CDR3 protein: CASSFGLGVNQPQHF
clone size: -; D gene: -; V gene: TRBV12-3/TRBV12-4; J gene: TRBJ1-1; CDR3 DNA: TGTGCCAGCAGCGGGATTGGGAAGAACACTGAAGCTTTCTTT; CDR3 protein: CASSGIGKNTEAFF
clone size: many; D gene: -; V gene: TRBV7-8; J gene: TRBJ1-1; CDR3 DNA: TGTGCCAGCCACTCCATGCCCGGGACAACGAACACTGAAGCTTTCTTT; CDR3 protein: CASHSMPGTTNTEAFF
clone size: many; D gene: TRBD2; V gene: TRBV7-2; J gene: TRBJ2-3; CDR3 DNA: TGTGCCAGCAGCAGACTAGCGGGAGCTGAAGATACGCAGTATTTT; CDR3 protein: CASSRLAGAEDTQYF
clone size: -; D gene: TRBD1; V gene: TRBV18; J gene: TRBJ1-2; CDR3 DNA: TGTGCCAGCTCCCCCGACAGGGGGACCTATGGCTACACCTTC; CDR3 protein: CASSPDRGTYGYTF